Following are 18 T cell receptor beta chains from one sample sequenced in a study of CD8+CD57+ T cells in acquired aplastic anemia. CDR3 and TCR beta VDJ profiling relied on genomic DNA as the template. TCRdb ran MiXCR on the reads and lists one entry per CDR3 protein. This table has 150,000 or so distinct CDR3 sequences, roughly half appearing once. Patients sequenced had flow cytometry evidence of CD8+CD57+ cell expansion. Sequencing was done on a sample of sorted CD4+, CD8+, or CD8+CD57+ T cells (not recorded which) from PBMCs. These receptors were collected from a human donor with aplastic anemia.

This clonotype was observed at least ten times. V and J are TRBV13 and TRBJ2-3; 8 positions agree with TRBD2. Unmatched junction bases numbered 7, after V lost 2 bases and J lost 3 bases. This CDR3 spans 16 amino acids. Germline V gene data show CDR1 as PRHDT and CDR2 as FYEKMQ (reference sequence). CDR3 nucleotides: TGTGCCAGCAGCTTATTCCGGGAGGGATGGACAGATACGCAGTATTTT. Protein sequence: CASSLFREGWTDTQYF.

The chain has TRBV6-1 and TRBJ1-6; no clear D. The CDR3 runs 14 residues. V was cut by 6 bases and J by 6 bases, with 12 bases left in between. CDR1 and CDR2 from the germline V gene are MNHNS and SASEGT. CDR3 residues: CASSSDDANSPLHF. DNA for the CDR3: TGTGCCAGCAGCTCTGATGACGCTAATTCACCCCTCCACTTT.

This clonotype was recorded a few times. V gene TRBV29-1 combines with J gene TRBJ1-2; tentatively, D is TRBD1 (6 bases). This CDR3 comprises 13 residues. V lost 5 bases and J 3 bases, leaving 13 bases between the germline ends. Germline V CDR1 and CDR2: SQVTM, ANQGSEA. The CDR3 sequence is CSVFYRDDYGYTF. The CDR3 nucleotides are TGCAGCGTTTTTTACAGGGACGACTATGGCTACACCTTC.

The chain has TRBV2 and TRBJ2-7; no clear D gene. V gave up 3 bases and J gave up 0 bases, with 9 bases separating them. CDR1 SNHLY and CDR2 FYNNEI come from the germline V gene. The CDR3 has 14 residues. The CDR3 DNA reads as TGTGCCAGCAGTGATGCCAGTTTCTCCTACGAGCAGTACTTC. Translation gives CASSDASFSYEQYF.

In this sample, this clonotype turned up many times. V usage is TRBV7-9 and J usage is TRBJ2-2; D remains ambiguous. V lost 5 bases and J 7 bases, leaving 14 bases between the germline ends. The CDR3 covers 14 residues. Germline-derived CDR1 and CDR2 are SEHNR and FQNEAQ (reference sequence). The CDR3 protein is CASSPPFSGGELFF. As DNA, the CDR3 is TGTGCCAGCAGCCCCCCCTTCTCTGGCGGGGAGCTGTTTTTT.

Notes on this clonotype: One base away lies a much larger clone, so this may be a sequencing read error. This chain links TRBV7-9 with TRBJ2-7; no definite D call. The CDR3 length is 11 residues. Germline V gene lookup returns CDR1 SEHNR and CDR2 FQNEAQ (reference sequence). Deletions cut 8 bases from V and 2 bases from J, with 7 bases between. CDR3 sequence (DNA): TGTGCCAGCGGCCTCACCTACGAGCAGTACTTC. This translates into CASGLTYEQYF.

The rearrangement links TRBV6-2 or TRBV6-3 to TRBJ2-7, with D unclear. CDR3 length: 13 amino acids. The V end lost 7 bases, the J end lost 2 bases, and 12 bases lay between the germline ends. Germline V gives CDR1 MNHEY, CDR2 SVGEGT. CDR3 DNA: TGTGCCAGCAAGGCTAACGGACCCTACGAGCAGTACTTC. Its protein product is CASKANGPYEQYF.

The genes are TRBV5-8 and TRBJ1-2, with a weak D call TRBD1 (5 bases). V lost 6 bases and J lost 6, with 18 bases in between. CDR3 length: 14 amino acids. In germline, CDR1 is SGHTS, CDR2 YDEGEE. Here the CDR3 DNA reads TGTGCCAGCACCGTACAGGCCCGTTCGGATGGCTACACCTTC. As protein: CASTVQARSDGYTF.

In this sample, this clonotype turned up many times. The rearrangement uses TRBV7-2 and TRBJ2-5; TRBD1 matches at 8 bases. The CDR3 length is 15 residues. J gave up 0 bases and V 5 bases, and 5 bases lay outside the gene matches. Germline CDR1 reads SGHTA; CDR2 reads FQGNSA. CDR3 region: CASSAGTGHQETQYF. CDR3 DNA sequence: TGTGCCAGCAGCGCTGGGACAGGCCACCAAGAGACCCAGTACTTC.

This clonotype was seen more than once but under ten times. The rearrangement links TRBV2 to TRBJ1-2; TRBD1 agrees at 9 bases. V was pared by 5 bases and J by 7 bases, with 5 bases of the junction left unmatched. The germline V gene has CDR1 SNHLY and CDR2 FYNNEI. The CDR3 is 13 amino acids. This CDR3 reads CASSLQGARGYTF. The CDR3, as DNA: TGTGCCAGCAGTTTACAGGGGGCACGTGGCTACACCTTC.

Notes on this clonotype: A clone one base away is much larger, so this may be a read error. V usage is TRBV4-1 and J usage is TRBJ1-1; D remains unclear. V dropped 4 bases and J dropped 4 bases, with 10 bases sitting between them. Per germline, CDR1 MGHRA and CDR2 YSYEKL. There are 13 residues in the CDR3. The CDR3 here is CASSLPGSTEAFF. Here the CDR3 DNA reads TGCGCCAGCAGCCTTCCCGGGAGCACTGAAGCTTTCTTT.

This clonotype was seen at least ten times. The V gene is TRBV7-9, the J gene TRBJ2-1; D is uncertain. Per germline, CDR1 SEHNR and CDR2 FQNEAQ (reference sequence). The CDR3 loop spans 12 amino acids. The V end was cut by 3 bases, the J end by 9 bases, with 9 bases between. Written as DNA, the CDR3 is TGTGCCAGCAGCTTCACGGCCATTGAGCAGTTCTTC. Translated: CASSFTAIEQFF.

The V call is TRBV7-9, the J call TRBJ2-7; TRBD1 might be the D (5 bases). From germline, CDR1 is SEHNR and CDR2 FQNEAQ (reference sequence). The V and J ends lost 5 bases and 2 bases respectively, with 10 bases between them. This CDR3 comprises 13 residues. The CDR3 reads CASSRQFPYEQYF. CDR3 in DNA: TGTGCCAGCAGCCGACAGTTCCCCTACGAGCAGTACTTC.

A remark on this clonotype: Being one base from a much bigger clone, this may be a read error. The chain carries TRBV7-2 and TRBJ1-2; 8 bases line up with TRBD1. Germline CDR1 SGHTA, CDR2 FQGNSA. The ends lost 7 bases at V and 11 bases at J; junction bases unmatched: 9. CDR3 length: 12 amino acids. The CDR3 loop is CASTFAGGAYTF. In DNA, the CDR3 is TGTGCCAGCACCTTTGCAGGGGGCGCTTACACCTTC.

CDR3 loop: CATSGYREVGNQPQHF. Here the CDR3 DNA reads TGTGCCACCAGCGGGTACAGGGAGGTAGGCAATCAGCCCCAGCATTTT. The chain couples TRBV15 to TRBJ1-5; the D gene is possibly TRBD1 (6 bases). This CDR3 has 16 residues. Germline CDR1 and CDR2: LNHNV and YYDKDF (reference sequence). The V end lost 5 bases, the J end lost 2 bases, and 16 bases lay between the germline ends.

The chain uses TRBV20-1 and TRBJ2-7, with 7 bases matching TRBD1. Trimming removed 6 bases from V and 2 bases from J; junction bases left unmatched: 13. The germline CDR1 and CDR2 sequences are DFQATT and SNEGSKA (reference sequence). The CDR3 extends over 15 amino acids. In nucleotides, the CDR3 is TGCAGTGCCACTGAGCCCGGGACAGCAGCCTACGAGCAGTACTTC. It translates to CSATEPGTAAYEQYF.

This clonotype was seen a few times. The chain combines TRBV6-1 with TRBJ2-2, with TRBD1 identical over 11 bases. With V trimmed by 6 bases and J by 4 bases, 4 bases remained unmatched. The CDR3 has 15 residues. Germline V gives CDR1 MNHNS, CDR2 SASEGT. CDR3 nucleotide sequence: TGTGCCAGCAGCCTCGGACAGGGGGCCACCGGGGAGCTGTTTTTT. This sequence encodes CASSLGQGATGELFF.

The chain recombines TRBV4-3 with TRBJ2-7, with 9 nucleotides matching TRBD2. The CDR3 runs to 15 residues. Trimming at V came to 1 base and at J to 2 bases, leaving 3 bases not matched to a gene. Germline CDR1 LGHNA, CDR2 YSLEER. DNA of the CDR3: TGCGCCAGCAGCCAAGGCGTAGCGGGGGCCTACGAGCAGTACTTC. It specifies CASSQGVAGAYEQYF.